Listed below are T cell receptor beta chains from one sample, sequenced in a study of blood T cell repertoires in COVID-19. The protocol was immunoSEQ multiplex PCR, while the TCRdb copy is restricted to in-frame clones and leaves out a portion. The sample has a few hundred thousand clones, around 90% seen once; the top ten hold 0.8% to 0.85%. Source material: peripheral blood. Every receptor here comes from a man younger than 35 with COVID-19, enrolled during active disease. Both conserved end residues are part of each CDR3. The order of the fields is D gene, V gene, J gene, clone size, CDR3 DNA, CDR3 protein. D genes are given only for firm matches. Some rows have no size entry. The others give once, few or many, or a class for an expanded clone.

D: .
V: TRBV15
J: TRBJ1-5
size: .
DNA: TGTGCCACCAGCAGGATTAGAGTCGACATCTATAGCAATCAGCCCCAGCATTTT
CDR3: CATSRIRVDIYSNQPQHF

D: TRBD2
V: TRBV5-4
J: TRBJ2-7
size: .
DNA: TGTGCCAGCAGCTCCCGACTAGCGGGGGGACTCTCCTACGAGCAGTACTTC
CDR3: CASSSRLAGGLSYEQYF

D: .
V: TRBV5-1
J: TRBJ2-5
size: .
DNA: TGCGCCAGCAGCTTGGTTAGCGGCCAAGAGACCCAGTACTTC
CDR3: CASSLVSGQETQYF

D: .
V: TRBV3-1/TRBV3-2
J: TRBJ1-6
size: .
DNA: TGTGCCAGCGGAAGGGGCTATAATTCACCCCTCCACTTT
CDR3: CASGRGYNSPLHF

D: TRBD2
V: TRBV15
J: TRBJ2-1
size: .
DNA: TGTGCCATCAATCGTTATAGCGGGAGGTCTACCTACAATGAGCAGTTCTTC
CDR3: CAINRYSGRSTYNEQFF

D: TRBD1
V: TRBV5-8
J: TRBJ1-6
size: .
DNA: TGTGCCAGCAGCTTCAGGGGGCCCTATAATTCACCCCTCCACTTT
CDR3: CASSFRGPYNSPLHF

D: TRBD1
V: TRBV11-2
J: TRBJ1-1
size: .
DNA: TGTGCCAGCAGCTTTTCGACAGGGGTAGCTTTCTTT
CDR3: CASSFSTGVAFF

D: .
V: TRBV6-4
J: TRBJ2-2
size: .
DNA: TGTGCCAGCAGTGACCCTGGGGGAGGACAAGTAGGGACCGGGGAGCTGTTTTTT
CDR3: CASSDPGGGQVGTGELFF

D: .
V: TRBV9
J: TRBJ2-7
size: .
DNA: TGTGCCAGCAGCGTAGGACAGCTCTACGAGCAGTACTTC
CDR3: CASSVGQLYEQYF

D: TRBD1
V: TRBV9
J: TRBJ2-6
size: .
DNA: TGTGCCAGCAGCGTAGGAGGGGGCTCGCCTGGGGCCAACGTCCTGACTTTC
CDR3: CASSVGGGSPGANVLTF

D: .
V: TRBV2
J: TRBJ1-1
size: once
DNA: TGTGCCAGCAGTGTAACTGGAGGCTCTGAAGCTTTCTTT
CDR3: CASSVTGGSEAFF

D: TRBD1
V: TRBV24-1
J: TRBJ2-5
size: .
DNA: TGTGCCACCAGCTCACCAGGGGACAGGGGAGAGACCCAGTACTTC
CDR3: CATSSPGDRGETQYF

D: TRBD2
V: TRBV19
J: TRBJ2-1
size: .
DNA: TGTGCCAGTAGTTGGACTAGCGGGAGGGTCCATGAGCAGTTCTTC
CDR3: CASSWTSGRVHEQFF

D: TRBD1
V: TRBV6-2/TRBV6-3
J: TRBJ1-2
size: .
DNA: TGTGCCAGCAGCTCCAAGGGGGCGATCTATGGCTACACCTTC
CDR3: CASSSKGAIYGYTF

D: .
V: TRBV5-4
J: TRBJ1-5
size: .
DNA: TGTGCCAGCAGCCCGGGATACAATCAGCCCCAGCATTTT
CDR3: CASSPGYNQPQHF

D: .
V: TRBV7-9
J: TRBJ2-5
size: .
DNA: TGTGCCAGCAGGGTTGCAGGGGACGAGACCCAGTACTTC
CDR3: CASRVAGDETQYF

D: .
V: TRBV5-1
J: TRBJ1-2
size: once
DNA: TGCGCCAGCAGAATTAGGGCAGGGCCCTATGGCTACACCTTC
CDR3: CASRIRAGPYGYTF

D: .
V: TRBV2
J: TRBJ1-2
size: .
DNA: TGTGCCAGCAGTTTAAGACAGTATGGCTACACCTTC
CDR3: CASSLRQYGYTF

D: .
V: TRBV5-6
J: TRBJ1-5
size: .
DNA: TGTGCCAGCAGCTTGAGGGGTGCAACCGGGCCCCAGCATTTT
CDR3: CASSLRGATGPQHF

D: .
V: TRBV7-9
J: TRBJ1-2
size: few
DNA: TGTGCCAGCAGCTCACAGGTCTATGGCTACACCTTC
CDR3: CASSSQVYGYTF

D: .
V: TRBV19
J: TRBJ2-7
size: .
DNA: TGTGCCAGTAGTGTCCACCCCGGCGGGCTTACCGAGCAGTACTTC
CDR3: CASSVHPGGLTEQYF

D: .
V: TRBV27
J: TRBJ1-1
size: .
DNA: TGTGCCAGCAGTACCTCTCAGGGAGCTTTCTTT
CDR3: CASSTSQGAFF

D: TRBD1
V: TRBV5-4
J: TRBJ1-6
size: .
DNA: TGTGCCAGCAGCCCGGGACAGAGCTATAATTCACCCCTCCACTTT
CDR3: CASSPGQSYNSPLHF

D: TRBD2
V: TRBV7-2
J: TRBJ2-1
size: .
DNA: TGTGCCAGCAGCACAGTGAGGTCTAGCGGGAACAATGAGCAGTTCTTC
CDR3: CASSTVRSSGNNEQFF

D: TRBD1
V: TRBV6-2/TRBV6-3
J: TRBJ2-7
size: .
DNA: TGTGCCAGCAGTCTGGGACAGGTAACCTACGAGCAGTACTTC
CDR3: CASSLGQVTYEQYF

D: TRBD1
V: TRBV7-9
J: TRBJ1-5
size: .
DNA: TGTGCCAGCAGCTTTGGGGGACAGAGGAGCAATCAGCCCCAGCATTTT
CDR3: CASSFGGQRSNQPQHF

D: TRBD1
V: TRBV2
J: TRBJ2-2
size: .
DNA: TGTGCCAGCAGTGAAGGGGTCCAGTGGGGACAGATCCTTTTT
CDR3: CASSEGVQWGQILF

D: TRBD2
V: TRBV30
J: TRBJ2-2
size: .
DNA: TGTGCCTTAGTTCTAGCGGGAGGTAACACCGGGGAGCTGTTTTTT
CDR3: CALVLAGGNTGELFF

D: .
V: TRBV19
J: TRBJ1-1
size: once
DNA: TGTGCCAGTAGTATGTCCAGGTACACTGAAGCTTTCTTT
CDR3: CASSMSRYTEAFF

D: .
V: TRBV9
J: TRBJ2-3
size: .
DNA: TGTGCCAGCAGCGACAGGAGCAGCACAGATACGCAGTATTTT
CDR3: CASSDRSSTDTQYF

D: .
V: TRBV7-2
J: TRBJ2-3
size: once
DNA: TGTGCCAGCAGCTTAGAAAGCCTCCGGGCGCAGTATTTT
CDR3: CASSLESLRAQYF

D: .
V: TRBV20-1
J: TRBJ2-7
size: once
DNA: TGCAGTGCTAGTGATCAGGGCTACGAGCAGTACTTC
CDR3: CSASDQGYEQYF

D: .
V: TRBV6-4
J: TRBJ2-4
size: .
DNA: TGTGCCAGCAGTGACCCCAGGTTCGGTAACATTCAGTACTTC
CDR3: CASSDPRFGNIQYF

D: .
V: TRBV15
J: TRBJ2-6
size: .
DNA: TGTGCCACCAGCAGAGCTAACTCTGGGGCCAACGTCCTGACTTTC
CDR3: CATSRANSGANVLTF

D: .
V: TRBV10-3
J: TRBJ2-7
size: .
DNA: TGTGCCACCGCAGGAACCTACGAGCAGTACTTC
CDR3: CATAGTYEQYF

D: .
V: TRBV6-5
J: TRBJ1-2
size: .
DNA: TGTGCCAGCAGAGACGACAGGCAGAGGGGCTACACCTTC
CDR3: CASRDDRQRGYTF

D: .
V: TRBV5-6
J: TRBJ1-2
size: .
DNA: TGTGCCAGCAGGGCCACCGGGCGGGGAGGCTACACCTTC
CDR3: CASRATGRGGYTF

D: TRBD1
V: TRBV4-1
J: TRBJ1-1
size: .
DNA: TGCGCCAGCAGCCTAGGCGGGGCAGGGGGCTTGAACACTGAAGCTTTCTTT
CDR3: CASSLGGAGGLNTEAFF

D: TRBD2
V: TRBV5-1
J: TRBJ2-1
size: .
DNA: TGCGCCAGCAGCACTGCCGGGACTAGCGGGAGGGCTTCCTACAATGAGCAGTTCTTC
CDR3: CASSTAGTSGRASYNEQFF

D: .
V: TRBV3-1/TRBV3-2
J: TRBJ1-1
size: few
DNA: TGTGCCAGCAGCCTCCCCGGGAACACTGAAGCTTTCTTT
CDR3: CASSLPGNTEAFF

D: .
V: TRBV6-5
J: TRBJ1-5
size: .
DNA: TGTGCCAGCAGTTGGCAGGGCGGGAGTCAGCCCCAGCATTTT
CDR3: CASSWQGGSQPQHF

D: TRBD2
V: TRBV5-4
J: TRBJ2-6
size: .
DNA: TGTGCCAGCAGCTCTCCTAGCGGGAGGGCCTGGTCTGGGGCCAACGTCCTGACTTTC
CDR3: CASSSPSGRAWSGANVLTF

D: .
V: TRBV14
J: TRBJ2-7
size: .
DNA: TGTGCCAGAACCTGTACCGGACACCCAGTTTTCGCCTACGAGCAGTACTTC
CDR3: CARTCTGHPVFAYEQYF

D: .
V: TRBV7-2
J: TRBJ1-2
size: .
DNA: TGTGCCAGCAGTTCTGGTGGGGGGTACTATGGCTACACCTTC
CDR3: CASSSGGGYYGYTF

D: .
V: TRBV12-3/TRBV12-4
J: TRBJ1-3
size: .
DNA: TGTGCCAGCTGCTTCAGTGACACCATATATTTT
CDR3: CASCFSDTIYF

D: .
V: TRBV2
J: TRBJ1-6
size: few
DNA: TGTGCCAGCAGTGAAGAGGCGGAGAGGGCACCCCTCCACTTT
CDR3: CASSEEAERAPLHF

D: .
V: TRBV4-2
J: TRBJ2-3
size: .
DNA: TGTGCCAGCAAGATGCGGGACTGGAGCACAGATACGCAGTATTTT
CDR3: CASKMRDWSTDTQYF

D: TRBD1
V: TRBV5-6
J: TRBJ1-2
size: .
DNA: TGTGCCAGCAGCTTGGCCGGGACAGGGGGCTATGGCTACACCTTC
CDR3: CASSLAGTGGYGYTF

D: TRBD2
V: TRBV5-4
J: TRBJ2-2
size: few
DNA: TGTGCCAGCAGGGCCGGGACTAGCGGGAACGGGGAGCTGTTTTTT
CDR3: CASRAGTSGNGELFF

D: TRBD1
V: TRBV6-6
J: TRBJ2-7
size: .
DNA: TGTGCCAGCAGCCAGGGACAGGGCCACGAGCAGTACTTC
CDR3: CASSQGQGHEQYF

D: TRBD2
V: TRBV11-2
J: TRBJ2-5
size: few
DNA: TGTGCCAGCAGCTTAAATCTTCTGGGGACTACCATAGAGACCCAGTACTTC
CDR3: CASSLNLLGTTIETQYF

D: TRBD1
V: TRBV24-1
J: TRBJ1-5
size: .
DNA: TGTGCCACCAGTGATTCTCGACAGGGGAAACAGCCCCAGCATTTT
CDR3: CATSDSRQGKQPQHF

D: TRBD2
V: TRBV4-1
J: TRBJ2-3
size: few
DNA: TGCGCCAGCAGGGGGGGGACTGTCGACACAGATACGCAGTATTTT
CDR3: CASRGGTVDTDTQYF

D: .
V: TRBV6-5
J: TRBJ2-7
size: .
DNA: TGTGCCAGTTCGCAGTTGGGCGCCTACGAGCAGTACTTC
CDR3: CASSQLGAYEQYF

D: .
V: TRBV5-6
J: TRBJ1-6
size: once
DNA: TGTGCCAGCAGCGGCGGGCCCCTCGGCCATTCACCCCTCCACTTT
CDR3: CASSGGPLGHSPLHF

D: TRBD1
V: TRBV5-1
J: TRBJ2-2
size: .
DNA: TGCGCCAGCAGCTACGGCTGGGGACAGAACGCCGGGGAGCTGTTTTTT
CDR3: CASSYGWGQNAGELFF

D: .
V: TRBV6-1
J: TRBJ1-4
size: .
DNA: TGTGCCAGCAGTGAAGGACGGAGGGGTGAAAAACTGTTTTTT
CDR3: CASSEGRRGEKLFF

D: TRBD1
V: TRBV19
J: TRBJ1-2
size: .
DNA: TGTGCCAGTAGTAACCAAGGGACAGGAGGGTATGGCTACACCTTC
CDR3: CASSNQGTGGYGYTF